The following is a T cell receptor (beta chain) sequence with its context. This clone has more than one count but fewer than ten. What this receptor recognizes is not known. No base-level quality is on record; no much larger clone is a single base apart. Whole blood was collected in K2EDTA tubes by collaborating institutions according to the institutions' own protocols. For TCRbeta analysis, collaborators shipped samples in one of three forms: frozen whole blood, isolated PBMCs, or DNA extracted from either of those sample types. TCRbeta CDR3 regions were amplified from genomic DNA by means of the immunoSEQ Assay, a bias-controlled multiplex PCR. The authors processed their data as follows. Nucleated cell counts per sample were estimated from amplification of reference gene primers within the assay. Sequence reads were collapsed and filtered to measure the absolute abundance of every unique TCRbeta CDR3 rearrangement. For each sample, productive Simpson clonality was calculated by taking the square root of Simpson's diversity index across productive rearrangements. As stored in TCRdb, this immuneACCESS dataset retains in-frame rearrangements with V and J assigned. A fraction of the clones does not appear; measured against another copy, unresolved V genes explain less than half of the discrepancy, and the remainder lacks a known reason. V, J and clone size reflect that table, while D and trimming were determined from the DNA. Within this sample are about 140,000 clones, with approximately 78% of them counted one time only. The top ten clonotypes cover roughly 3.9% of the sample.

The data were obtained in a study of blood T cell repertoires in COVID-19 (dated by TCRdb to 2020 to 2022). Describing the broader study: Samples covering the acute and convalescent phases of COVID-19 were provided by collaborators in the United States, Italy and Spain. Samples came from the ongoing ImmuneRACE study (first 160 participants) plus 1,254 subjects from 6 global collaborators. The prospective study material was composed of cDNA or gDNA derived from T cells, B-cell-depleted T cells, or PBMCs. Where available, HLA class I and class II types were taken from metadata supplied by the sample provider and were not determined by assay-based typing. Subjects who had been exposed to COVID-19, were actively infected with it, or had recovered from it provided the deeply sampled blood TCRbeta repertoires that made up the dataset. A de-identified subject ID, COVID-19 status, age in years and sex were almost always included in the sample metadata. The repertoires were released in a freely available public database intended as a resource for research on the immune response to SARS-CoV-2. Study-level results and caveats: How much clinical and demographic metadata was included differed by source and by participant, and the metadata was provided uncurated.

V and J are trimmed by 4 bases and 3 bases, and the gene matches miss 7 bases of the junction. As encoded in the germline V gene (reference sequence), CDR1 is MNHEY while CDR2 is SMNVEV. From cysteine to phenylalanine, the CDR3 is 15 amino acids long. Kept here is only the CDR3 DNA, which spans 45 bases and is read in frame from base 1. This TCR came from an elderly woman with acute or convalescent COVID-19. The rearranged segments are TRBV27 and TRBJ2-7, with 9 central nucleotides matching TRBD1. Sequencing used peripheral blood. The CDR3 region has the sequence CASSSPGTGNYEQYF. The sequence in DNA is TGTGCCAGCAGTTCGCCCGGGACAGGGAACTACGAGCAGTACTTC.